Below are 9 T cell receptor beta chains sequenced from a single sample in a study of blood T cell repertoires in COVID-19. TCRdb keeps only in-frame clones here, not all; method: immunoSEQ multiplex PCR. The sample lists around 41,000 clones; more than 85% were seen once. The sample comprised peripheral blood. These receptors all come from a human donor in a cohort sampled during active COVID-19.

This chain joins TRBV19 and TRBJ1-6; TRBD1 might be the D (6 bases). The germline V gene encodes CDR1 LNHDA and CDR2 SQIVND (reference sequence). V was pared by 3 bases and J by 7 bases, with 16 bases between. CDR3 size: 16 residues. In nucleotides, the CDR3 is TGTGCCAGTAGTATTTCGGGACACCTAACAAATTCACCCCTCCACTTT. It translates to CASSISGHLTNSPLHF.

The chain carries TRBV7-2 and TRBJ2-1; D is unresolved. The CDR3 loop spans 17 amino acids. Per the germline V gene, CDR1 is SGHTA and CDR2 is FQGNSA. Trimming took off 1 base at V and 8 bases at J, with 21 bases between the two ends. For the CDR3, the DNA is TGTGCCAGCAGCTTAGGGCCCGACTTAATTTTTGTGTATGAGCAGTTCTTC. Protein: CASSLGPDLIFVYEQFF.

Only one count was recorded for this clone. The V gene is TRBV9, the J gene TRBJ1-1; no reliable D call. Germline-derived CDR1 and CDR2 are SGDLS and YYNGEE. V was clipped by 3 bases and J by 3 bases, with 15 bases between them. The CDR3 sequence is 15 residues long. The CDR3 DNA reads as TGTGCCAGCAGCGCCGAGTACGGTTTGGACACTGAAGCTTTCTTT. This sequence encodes CASSAEYGLDTEAFF.

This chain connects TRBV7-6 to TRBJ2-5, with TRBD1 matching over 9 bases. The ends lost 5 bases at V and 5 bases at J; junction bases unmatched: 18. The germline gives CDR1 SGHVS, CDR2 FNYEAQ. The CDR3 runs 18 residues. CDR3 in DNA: TGTGCCAGCAGCCTAGGTTTCACGGGACAGGGTATGGGGGAGACCCAGTACTTC. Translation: CASSLGFTGQGMGETQYF.

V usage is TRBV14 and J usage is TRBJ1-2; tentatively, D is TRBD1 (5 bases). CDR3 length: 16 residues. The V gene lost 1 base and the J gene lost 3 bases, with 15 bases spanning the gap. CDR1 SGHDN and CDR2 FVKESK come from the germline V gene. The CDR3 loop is CASSQVGPLRDYGYTF. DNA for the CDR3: TGTGCCAGCAGCCAAGTAGGGCCCCTCAGGGACTATGGCTACACCTTC.

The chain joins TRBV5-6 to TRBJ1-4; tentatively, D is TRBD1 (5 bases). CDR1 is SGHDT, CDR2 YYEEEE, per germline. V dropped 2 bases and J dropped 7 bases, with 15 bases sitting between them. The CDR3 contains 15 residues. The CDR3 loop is CASSLSWQGSEKLFF. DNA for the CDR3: TGTGCCAGCAGCTTATCGTGGCAGGGCAGTGAAAAACTGTTTTTT.

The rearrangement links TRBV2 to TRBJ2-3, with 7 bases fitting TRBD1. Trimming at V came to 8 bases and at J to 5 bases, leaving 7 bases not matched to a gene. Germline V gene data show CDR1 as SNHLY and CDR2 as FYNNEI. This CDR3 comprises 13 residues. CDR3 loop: CASWQGVEDTQYF. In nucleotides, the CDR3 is TGTGCCAGCTGGCAGGGGGTTGAAGATACGCAGTATTTT.

For the CDR3, the DNA is TGTGCCAGCAGCTTCTGGTCTAGCGAGAGCTACAATGAGCAGTTCTTC. Translation gives CASSFWSSESYNEQFF. The chain has TRBV5-6 and TRBJ2-1; D may be TRBD2 (6 bases). Trimming removed 2 bases at V and 3 bases at J, with 15 bases between. Germline assignment: CDR1 SGHDT and CDR2 YYEEEE. The CDR3 has 16 amino acids.

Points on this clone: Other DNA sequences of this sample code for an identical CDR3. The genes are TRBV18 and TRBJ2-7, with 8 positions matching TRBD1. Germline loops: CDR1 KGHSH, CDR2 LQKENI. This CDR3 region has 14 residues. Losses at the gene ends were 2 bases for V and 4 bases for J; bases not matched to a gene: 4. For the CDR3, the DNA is TGTGCCAGCTCACCAAGGCAGGGGGCTTACGAGCAGTACTTC. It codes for CASSPRQGAYEQYF.